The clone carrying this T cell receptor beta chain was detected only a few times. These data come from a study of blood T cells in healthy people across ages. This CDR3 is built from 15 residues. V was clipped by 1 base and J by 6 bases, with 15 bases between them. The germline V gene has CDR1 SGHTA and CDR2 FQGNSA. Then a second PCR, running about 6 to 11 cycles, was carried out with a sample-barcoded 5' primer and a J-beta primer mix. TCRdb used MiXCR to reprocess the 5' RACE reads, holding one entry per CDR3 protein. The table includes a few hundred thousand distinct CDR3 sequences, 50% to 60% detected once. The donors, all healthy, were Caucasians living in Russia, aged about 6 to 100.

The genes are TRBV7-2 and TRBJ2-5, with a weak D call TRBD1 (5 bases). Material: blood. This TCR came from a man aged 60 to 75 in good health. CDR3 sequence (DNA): TGTGCCAGCAGCTTAGAAAGGGGTTTGAGGCAGACCCAGTACTTC. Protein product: CASSLERGLRQTQYF.